Listed here is a single T cell receptor beta chain. The CDR3 has 15 residues. The germline V gene encodes CDR1 MNHEY and CDR2 SMNVEV (reference sequence). V was cut by 3 bases and J by 7 bases, with 16 bases left in between. PCR primers comprised 60 Vbeta and 13 Jbeta primers. The protocol was immunoSEQ multiplex PCR, while the TCRdb copy is restricted to in-frame clones and leaves out a portion. The sample shows about 220,000 clones, approximately 80% of them seen only once. This entry is derived from a study of cytomegalovirus exposure and HLA in healthy donors. Sequencing was done on a sample of PBMCs. The receptor was derived from a boy aged 2 to 10 in good health and CMV-seronegative. This chain links TRBV27 with TRBJ2-1; TRBD2 might be the D (5 bases). The CDR3 spells CASSFRRTAGNEQFF. The CDR3 DNA reads TGTGCCAGCAGTTTCAGACGGACTGCTGGGAATGAGCAGTTCTTC.